This T cell receptor beta chain comes out of a study of blood T cell repertoires in COVID-19. Across the study: Acute-phase and convalescent COVID-19 samples originated in the United States, Italy and Spain.

The table came from immunoSEQ multiplex PCR; TCRdb's copy has only in-frame clones and leaves some out. Among 170,000 or so clones, 85% were seen once, and the ten largest hold roughly 6.2%. This CDR3 is 15 amino acids long. Trimming shortened V by 1 base and J by 4 bases, and 11 bases separated the two germline ends. Germline CDR1 KGHSH, CDR2 LQKENI. Allocation to cohorts depended on clinical history reported by the participants. J is TRBJ1-5 and V is TRBV18, with D perhaps TRBD1 (5 bases). This sequence originates from a man between 40 and 49 years old who had recovered from COVID-19. The material sequenced was PBMCs or T cells enriched from blood (not recorded which). The chain's CDR3 is CASSPRTGENQPQHF. CDR3 DNA sequence: TGTGCCAGCTCACCACGGACGGGGGAGAATCAGCCCCAGCATTTT.